The rows below give T cell receptor beta chains drawn from one sample of a study of T-cell memory formation after mild COVID-19. TCRdb analysed the 5' RACE reads with MiXCR anew, one entry per CDR3 protein. Seen here are just over 350,000 distinct CDR3 sequences, approximately 15% observed once, and the top ten hold about 22%. The sequencing sample was made of PBMCs or a T cell subset sorted from them (not recorded which). The origin of the receptors is a man aged 18 to 30 who had mild COVID-19 (a few samples of this study predate the infection). Cell type and time point are not known. The CDR3 runs from the conserved cysteine through the conserved F or W.

v_gene: TRBV27; CDR3aa: CASSFLRGQSRYNEQFF
v_gene: TRBV18; CDR3aa: CASSPTAQETQYF
v_gene: TRBV3-1; CDR3aa: CASSQGRGLGPRFYEQYF
v_gene: TRBV29-1; CDR3aa: CSAGDRAGNTLYF
v_gene: TRBV20-1; CDR3aa: CSARDMGRAGATDTQYF
v_gene: TRBV28; CDR3aa: CASSLRGPTYEQYF
v_gene: TRBV7-9; CDR3aa: CASSSPQGGGTGELFF
v_gene: TRBV7-3; CDR3aa: CASSLLGGGITDTQYF
v_gene: TRBV24-1; CDR3aa: CATSDWVGETQYF
v_gene: TRBV12-3/TRBV12-4; CDR3aa: CASSLARDRAGEQETQYF
v_gene: TRBV7-2; CDR3aa: CASSFSQSNSPLHF
v_gene: TRBV10-3; CDR3aa: CAISDDRDPDQPQHF
v_gene: TRBV10-2; CDR3aa: CASVGLAAALASQYF
v_gene: TRBV11-2; CDR3aa: CASSLLAGPPTDTQYF
v_gene: TRBV27; CDR3aa: CASTQANTGELFF
v_gene: TRBV4-2; CDR3aa: CASSQEWGPPLHF
v_gene: TRBV6-6; CDR3aa: CASSYNDPGSSPLHF
v_gene: TRBV5-1; CDR3aa: CASTIRGSGTGELFF
v_gene: TRBV24-1; CDR3aa: CATSEYGELFF
v_gene: TRBV24-1; CDR3aa: CATGISSGQVTSPGANVLTF
v_gene: TRBV4-1; CDR3aa: CASSQTTESNYGYTF
v_gene: TRBV5-1; CDR3aa: CASSLEGRSRVRYQETQYF
v_gene: TRBV12-3/TRBV12-4; CDR3aa: CASSRTGGAGELFF
v_gene: TRBV30; CDR3aa: CAWRLKGYNYGYTF
v_gene: TRBV5-1; CDR3aa: CASSWDGTSNQPQHF
v_gene: TRBV9; CDR3aa: CASSATGSQAFF
v_gene: TRBV4-2; CDR3aa: CASSHGSQGNTEAFF
v_gene: TRBV12-3/TRBV12-4; CDR3aa: CASIPNGQESPLHF
v_gene: TRBV5-1; CDR3aa: CASSFGTAPYEQYF
v_gene: TRBV4-1; CDR3aa: CASSQDIGGRVARSNQPQHF
v_gene: TRBV2; CDR3aa: CASSDEQGGSPLHF
v_gene: TRBV6-5; CDR3aa: CASRPGLAAGTDTQYF
v_gene: TRBV5-1; CDR3aa: CASSTVPGNTIYF
v_gene: TRBV7-9; CDR3aa: CASGPGRTLKMGGYTF
v_gene: TRBV2; CDR3aa: CASRSTGSGELFF
v_gene: TRBV10-3; CDR3aa: CASHPALAGGTGELFF
v_gene: TRBV2; CDR3aa: CASPGADTEAFF
v_gene: TRBV7-2; CDR3aa: CASSLVRGGADTQYF
v_gene: TRBV7-9; CDR3aa: CASSLHLSTGELFF